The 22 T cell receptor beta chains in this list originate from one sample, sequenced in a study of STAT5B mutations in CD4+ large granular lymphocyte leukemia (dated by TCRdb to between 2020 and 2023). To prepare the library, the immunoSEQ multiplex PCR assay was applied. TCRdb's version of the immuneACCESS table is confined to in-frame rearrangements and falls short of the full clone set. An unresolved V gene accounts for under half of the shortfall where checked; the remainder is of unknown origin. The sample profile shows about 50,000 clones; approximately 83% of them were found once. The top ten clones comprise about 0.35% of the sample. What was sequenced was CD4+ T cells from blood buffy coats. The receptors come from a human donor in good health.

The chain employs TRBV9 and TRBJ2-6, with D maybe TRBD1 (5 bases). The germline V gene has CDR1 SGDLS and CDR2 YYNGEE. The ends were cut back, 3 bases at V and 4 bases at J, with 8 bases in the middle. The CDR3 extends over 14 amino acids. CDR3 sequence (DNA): TGTGCCAGCAGCGCTGGGGCGGGGGCCAACGTCCTGACTTTC. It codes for CASSAGAGANVLTF.

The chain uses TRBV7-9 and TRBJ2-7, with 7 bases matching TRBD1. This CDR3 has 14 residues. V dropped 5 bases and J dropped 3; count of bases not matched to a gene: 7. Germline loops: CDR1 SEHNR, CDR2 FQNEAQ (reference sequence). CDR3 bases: TGTGCCAGCAGCCTATCAGGGGGTGGCTACGAGCAGTACTTC. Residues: CASSLSGGGYEQYF.

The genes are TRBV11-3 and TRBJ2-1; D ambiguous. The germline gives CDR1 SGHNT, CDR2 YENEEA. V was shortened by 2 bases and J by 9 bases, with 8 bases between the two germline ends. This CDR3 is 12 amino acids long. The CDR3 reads CASSLSLGEQFF. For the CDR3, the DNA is TGTGCCAGCAGCTTAAGCCTGGGTGAGCAGTTCTTC.

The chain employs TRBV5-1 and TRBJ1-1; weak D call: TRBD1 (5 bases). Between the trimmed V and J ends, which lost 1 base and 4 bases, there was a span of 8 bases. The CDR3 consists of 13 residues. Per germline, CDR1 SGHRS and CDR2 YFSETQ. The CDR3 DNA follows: TGCGCCAGCAGCTTGCGGGGCACCACTGAAGCTTTCTTT. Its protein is CASSLRGTTEAFF.

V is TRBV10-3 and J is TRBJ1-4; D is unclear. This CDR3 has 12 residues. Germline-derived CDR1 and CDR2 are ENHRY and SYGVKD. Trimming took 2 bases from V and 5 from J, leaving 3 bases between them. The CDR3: CAISERNEKLFF. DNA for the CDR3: TGTGCCATCAGTGAGAGGAATGAAAAACTGTTTTTT.

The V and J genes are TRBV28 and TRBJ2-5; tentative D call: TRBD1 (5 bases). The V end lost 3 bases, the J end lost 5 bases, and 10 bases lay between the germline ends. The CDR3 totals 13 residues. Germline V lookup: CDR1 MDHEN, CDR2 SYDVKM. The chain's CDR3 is CASSLGRVETQYF. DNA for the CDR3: TGTGCCAGCAGTTTGGGCAGGGTTGAGACCCAGTACTTC.

The chain's CDR3 is CASSISSLGTSGIYNEQFF. DNA for the CDR3: TGTGCCAGTAGTATAAGTTCTTTGGGGACTAGCGGGATCTACAATGAGCAGTTCTTC. The J gene is TRBJ2-1, the V gene TRBV19, with 13 bases identical to TRBD2. Germline values: CDR1 LNHDA, CDR2 SQIVND (reference sequence). The CDR3 is made up of 19 amino acids. V was pared by 2 bases and J by 3 bases, with 10 bases of the junction left unmatched.

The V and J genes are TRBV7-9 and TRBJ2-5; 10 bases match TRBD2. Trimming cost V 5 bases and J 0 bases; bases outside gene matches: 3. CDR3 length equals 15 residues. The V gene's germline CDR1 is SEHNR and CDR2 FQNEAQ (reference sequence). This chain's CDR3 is CASSTLAGYQETQYF. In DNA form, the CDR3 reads TGTGCCAGCAGCACACTAGCGGGGTACCAAGAGACCCAGTACTTC.

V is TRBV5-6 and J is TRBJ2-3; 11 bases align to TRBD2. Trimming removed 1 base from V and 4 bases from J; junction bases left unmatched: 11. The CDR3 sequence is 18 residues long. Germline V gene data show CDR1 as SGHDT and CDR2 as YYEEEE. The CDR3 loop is CASSLYMGLAAQADTQYF. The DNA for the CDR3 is TGTGCCAGCAGCTTGTATATGGGACTAGCGGCCCAGGCAGATACGCAGTATTTT.

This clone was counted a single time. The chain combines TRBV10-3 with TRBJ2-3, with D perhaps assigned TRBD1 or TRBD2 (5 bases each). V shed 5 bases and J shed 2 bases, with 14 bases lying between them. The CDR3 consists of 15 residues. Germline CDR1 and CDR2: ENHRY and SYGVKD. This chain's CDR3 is CAISPGPEATDTQYF. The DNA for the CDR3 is TGTGCCATCAGTCCGGGACCCGAGGCCACAGATACGCAGTATTTT.

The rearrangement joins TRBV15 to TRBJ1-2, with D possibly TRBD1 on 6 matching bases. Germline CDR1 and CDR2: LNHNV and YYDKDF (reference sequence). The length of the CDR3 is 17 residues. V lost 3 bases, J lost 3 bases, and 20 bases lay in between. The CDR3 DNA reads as TGTGCCACCAGCAGCTCGGGCAGGGGATTATTCTACTATGGCTACACCTTC. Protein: CATSSSGRGLFYYGYTF.

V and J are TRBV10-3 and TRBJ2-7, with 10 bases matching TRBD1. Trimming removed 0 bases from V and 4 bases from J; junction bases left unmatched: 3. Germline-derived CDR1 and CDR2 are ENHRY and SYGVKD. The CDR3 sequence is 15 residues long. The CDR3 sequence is CAISESGQGIYEQYF. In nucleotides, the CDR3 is TGTGCCATCAGTGAGTCGGGACAGGGGATTTACGAGCAGTACTTC.

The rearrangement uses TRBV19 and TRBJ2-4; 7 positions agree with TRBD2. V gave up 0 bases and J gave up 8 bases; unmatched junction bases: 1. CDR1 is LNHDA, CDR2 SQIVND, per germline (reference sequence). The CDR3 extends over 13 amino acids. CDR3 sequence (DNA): TGTGCCAGTAGTATAGATCGGGGGGACATTCAGTACTTC. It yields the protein CASSIDRGDIQYF.

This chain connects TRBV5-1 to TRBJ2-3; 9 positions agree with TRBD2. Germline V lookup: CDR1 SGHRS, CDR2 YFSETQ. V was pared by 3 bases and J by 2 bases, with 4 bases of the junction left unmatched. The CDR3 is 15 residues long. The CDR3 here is CASSYQRGDTDTQYF. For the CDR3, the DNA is TGCGCCAGCAGCTACCAGCGGGGGGACACAGATACGCAGTATTTT. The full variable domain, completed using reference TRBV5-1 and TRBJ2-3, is KAGVTQTPRYLIKTRGQQVTLSCSPISGHRSVSWYQQTPGQGLQFLFEYFSETQRNKGNFPGRFSGRQFSNSRSEMNVSTLELGDSALYLCASSYQRGDTDTQYFGPGTRLTVL.

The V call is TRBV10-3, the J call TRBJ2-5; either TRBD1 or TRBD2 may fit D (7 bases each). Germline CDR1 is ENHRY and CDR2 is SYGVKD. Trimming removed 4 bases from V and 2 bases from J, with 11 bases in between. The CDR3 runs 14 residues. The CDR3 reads CAISGAGQQETQYF. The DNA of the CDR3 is TGTGCCATCAGTGGAGCGGGACAGCAAGAGACCCAGTACTTC.

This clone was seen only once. CDR3 sequence (DNA): TGTGCCAGCAGTCTAGCGGGGGGGATCGAGCAGTACTTC. It yields the protein CASSLAGGIEQYF. This sequence joins TRBV25-1 and TRBJ2-5, with 12 positions matching TRBD2. The end of the DNA is better explained by TRBJ2-7, so the J call may be wrong. The CDR3 extends over 13 amino acids. Looked up from germline, CDR1 is MGHDK and CDR2 is SYGVNS.

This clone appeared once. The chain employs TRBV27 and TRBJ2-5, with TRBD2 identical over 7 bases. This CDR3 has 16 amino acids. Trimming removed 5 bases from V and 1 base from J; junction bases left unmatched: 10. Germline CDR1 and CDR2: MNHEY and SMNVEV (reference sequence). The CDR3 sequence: CASSTAGRGLQETQYF. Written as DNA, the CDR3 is TGTGCCAGCAGTACCGCAGGGAGGGGCCTCCAAGAGACCCAGTACTTC.

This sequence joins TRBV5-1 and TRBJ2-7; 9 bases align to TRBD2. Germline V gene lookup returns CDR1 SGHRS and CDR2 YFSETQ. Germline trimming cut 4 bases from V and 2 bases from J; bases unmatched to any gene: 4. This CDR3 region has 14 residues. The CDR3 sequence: CASSPTSGAYEQYF. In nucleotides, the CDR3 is TGCGCCAGCAGCCCGACTAGCGGTGCCTACGAGCAGTACTTC.

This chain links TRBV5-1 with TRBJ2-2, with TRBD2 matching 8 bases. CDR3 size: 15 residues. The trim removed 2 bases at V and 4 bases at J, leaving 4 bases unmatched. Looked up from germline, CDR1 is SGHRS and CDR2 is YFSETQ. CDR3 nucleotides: TGCGCCAGCAGCTTTCTAGCGGGCCTCACCGGGGAGCTGTTTTTT. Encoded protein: CASSFLAGLTGELFF. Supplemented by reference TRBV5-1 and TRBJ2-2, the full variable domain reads KAGVTQTPRYLIKTRGQQVTLSCSPISGHRSVSWYQQTPGQGLQFLFEYFSETQRNKGNFPGRFSGRQFSNSRSEMNVSTLELGDSALYLCASSFLAGLTGELFFGEGSRLTVL.

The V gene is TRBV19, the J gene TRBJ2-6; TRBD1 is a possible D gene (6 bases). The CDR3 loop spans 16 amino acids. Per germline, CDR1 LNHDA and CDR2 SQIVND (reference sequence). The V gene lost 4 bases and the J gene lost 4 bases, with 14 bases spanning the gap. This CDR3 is CASSKGDLSGANVLTF. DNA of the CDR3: TGTGCCAGTAGTAAGGGGGACCTCTCCGGGGCCAACGTCCTGACTTTC.

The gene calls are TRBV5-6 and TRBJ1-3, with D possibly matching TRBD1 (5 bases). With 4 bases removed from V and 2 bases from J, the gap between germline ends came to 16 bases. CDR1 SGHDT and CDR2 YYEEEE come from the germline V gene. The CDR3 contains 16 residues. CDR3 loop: CASSQGLAGPGNTIYF. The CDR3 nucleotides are TGTGCCAGCAGCCAAGGCCTCGCAGGGCCTGGAAACACCATATATTTT.

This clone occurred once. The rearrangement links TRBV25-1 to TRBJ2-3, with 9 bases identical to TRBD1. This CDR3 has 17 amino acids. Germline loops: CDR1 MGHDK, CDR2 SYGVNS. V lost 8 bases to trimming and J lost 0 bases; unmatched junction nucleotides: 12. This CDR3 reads CASSGQGRTISTDTQYF. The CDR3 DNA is TGTGCCAGCTCGGGACAGGGCAGGACCATTAGCACAGATACGCAGTATTTT. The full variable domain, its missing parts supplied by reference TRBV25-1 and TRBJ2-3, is EADIYQTPRYLVIGTGKKITLECSQTMGHDKMYWYQQDPGMELHLIHYSYGVNSTEKGDLSSESTVSRIRTEHFPLTLESARPSHTSQYLCASSGQGRTISTDTQYFGPGTRLTVL.